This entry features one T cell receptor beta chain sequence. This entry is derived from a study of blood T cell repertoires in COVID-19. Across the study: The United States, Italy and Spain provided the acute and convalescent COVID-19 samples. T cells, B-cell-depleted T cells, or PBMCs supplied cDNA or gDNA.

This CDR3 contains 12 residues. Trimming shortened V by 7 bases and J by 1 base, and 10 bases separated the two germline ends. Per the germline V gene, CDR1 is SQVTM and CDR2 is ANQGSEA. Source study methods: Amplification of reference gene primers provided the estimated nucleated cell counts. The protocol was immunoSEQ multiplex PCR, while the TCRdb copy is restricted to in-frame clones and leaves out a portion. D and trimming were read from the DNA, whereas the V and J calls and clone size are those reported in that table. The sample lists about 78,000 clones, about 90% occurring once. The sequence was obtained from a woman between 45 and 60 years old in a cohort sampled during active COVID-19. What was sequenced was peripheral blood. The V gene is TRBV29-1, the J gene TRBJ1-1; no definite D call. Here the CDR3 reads CSATAPNTEAFF. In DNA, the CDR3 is TGCAGCGCTACTGCACCGAACACTGAAGCTTTCTTT.